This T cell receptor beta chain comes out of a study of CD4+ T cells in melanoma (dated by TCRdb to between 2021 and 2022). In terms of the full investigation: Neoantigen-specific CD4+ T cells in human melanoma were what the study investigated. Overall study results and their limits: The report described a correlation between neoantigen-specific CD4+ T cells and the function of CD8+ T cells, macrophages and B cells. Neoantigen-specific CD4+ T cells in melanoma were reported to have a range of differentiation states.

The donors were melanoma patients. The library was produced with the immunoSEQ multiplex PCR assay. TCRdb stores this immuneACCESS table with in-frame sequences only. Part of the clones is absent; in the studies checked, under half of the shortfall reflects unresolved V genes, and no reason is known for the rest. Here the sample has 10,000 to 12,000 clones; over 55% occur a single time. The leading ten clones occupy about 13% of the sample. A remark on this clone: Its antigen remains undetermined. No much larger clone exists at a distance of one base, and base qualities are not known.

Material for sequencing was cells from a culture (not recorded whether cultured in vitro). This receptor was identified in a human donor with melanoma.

The DNA sequence is TGTGCCATCAGTGAGGCAGGGAACCTAGGGGAGACCCAGTACTTC. Translated, it reads CAISEAGNLGETQYF. The sequence links TRBV10-3 to TRBJ2-5; a weak D assignment points to TRBD1 (5 bases agree). Reading from cysteine to phenylalanine, the CDR3 counts 15 amino acids. The entry retains the CDR3 DNA only, 45 bases that are in frame from base 1. V is pared back by 2 bases and J by 5 bases, with 15 bases lying between the germline termini. CDR1 is given as ENHRY and CDR2 as SYGVKD, both from the germline V gene.